Only a few counts were recorded for the clone carrying this T cell receptor beta chain. The data derive from a study of cytomegalovirus exposure and HLA in healthy donors. V was shortened by 4 bases and J by 0 bases, with 13 bases between the two germline ends. This CDR3 region has 15 residues. CDR1 and CDR2 from the germline V gene are SGHRS and YFSETQ. PCR involved 60 Vbeta and 13 Jbeta primers. The table came from immunoSEQ multiplex PCR; TCRdb's copy has only in-frame clones and leaves some out. The sample records 110,000 to 150,000 clones, 70% being singletons. What was sequenced was PBMCs. The sequence came from a woman aged 55-70 years in good health and CMV-seropositive. The V call is TRBV5-1, the J call TRBJ1-1, with D unclear. The CDR3 region is CASSAAGRMNTEAFF. CDR3 nucleotide sequence: TGCGCCAGCAGCGCGGCGGGCCGCATGAACACTGAAGCTTTCTTT.